A selection of T cell receptor beta chains follows, all from one sample in a study of blood T cell repertoires in COVID-19. Profiled with immunoSEQ multiplex PCR; TCRdb holds only in-frame clones, not every one. The sample consists of 200,000 to 250,000 clones, about 80% of them appearing once. Sequenced material: peripheral blood. The receptors were sampled from a man younger than 45 who had recovered from COVID-19. CDR3s include the opening cysteine and the closing phenylalanine or tryptophan. D genes are given only for firm matches. Clone size is given for some rows only: seen once, a few or many times, or a class if the clone is expanded.

clone_size	v_call	j_call	d_call	cdr3_aa	cdr3_nt
NA	TRBV2	TRBJ2-5	TRBD2	CASSEGLAGGRSVTQYF	TGTGCCAGCAGTGAAGGGCTAGCGGGGGGGCGGTCCGTGACCCAGTACTTC
NA	TRBV7-9	TRBJ1-1	NA	CASSLVPPGGNTEAFF	TGTGCCAGCAGCTTAGTCCCTCCGGGGGGGAACACTGAAGCTTTCTTT
NA	TRBV9	TRBJ1-6	TRBD1	CASSVRTGGRGLNSPLHF	TGTGCCAGCAGCGTACGGACAGGGGGACGGGGGTTAAATTCACCCCTCCACTTT
NA	TRBV6-7	TRBJ1-3	NA	CASRYTGQNSGNTIYF	TGTGCCAGCAGATATACGGGACAAAACTCTGGAAACACCATATATTTT
NA	TRBV6-5	TRBJ2-5	NA	CASTKAGLPDWYF	TGTGCCAGCACTAAGGCGGGCCTCCCGGACTGGTACTTC
NA	TRBV10-3	TRBJ1-3	NA	CAISETDSGNTIYF	TGTGCCATCAGTGAGACAGACTCTGGAAACACCATATATTTT
medium-sized	TRBV28	TRBJ2-2	NA	CASSSGDQDTGELFF	TGTGCCAGCAGTTCAGGGGACCAGGACACCGGGGAGCTGTTTTTT
NA	TRBV11-2	TRBJ2-7	NA	CASSLARNIEQYF	TGTGCCAGCAGCTTAGCCAGAAACATAGAGCAGTACTTC
NA	TRBV9	TRBJ1-2	TRBD1	CASSATPTGTANGYTF	TGTGCCAGCAGCGCCACCCCGACCGGGACAGCTAATGGCTACACCTTC
NA	TRBV5-1	TRBJ1-6	TRBD1	CASSLGTASSPLHF	TGCGCCAGCAGCTTAGGGACAGCCTCTTCACCCCTCCACTTT
NA	TRBV3-1/TRBV3-2	TRBJ1-1	TRBD1	CASSPTAGTGNTEAFF	TGTGCCAGCAGCCCTACCGCCGGGACAGGGAACACTGAAGCTTTCTTT